This T cell receptor (beta chain) was documented in a study of early T cells in non-severe SARS-CoV-2 infection. Study-wide background: Sequencing was performed on bulk RNA from unsorted whole blood, leaving chains unpaired. The study's findings and limits: CD4 and private specificities were missed by VDJdb matching, which favored anti-spike CD8 responses.

Individual cDNA molecules each received unique molecular identifiers attached to them. TCRdb ran MiXCR on the 5' RACE reads and lists one entry per CDR3 protein. In the table there are over 25,000 distinct CDR3 sequences, around 7% of which are singletons. The CDR3 totals 14 residues. The germline CDR1 and CDR2 sequences are MNHEY and SVGAGI. V gave up 8 bases and J gave up 3 bases, with 14 bases separating them. In the case of this clonotype: The target antigen is unknown.

This chain connects TRBV6-5 to TRBJ1-5, with D tentatively TRBD1 (5 bases). The specimen sequenced was whole blood. The TCR comes from an adult who was a healthcare worker with PCR-confirmed SARS-CoV-2 infection or an uninfected control (not recorded which). CDR3 sequence reads: CASSQGPINQPQHF. The CDR3 region has the DNA TGTGCCAGCTCGCAGGGACCGATCAATCAGCCCCAGCATTTT.